These 12 T cell receptor beta chains came from one sample sequenced in a study of shared clonotypes between healthy human individuals. The data were produced by immunoSEQ multiplex PCR, yet TCRdb's version contains in-frame clones alone and is incomplete. The sample consists of 550,000 to 700,000 clones, approximately 73% of them appearing once. Material: memory CD4+ T cells sorted from blood. Noted subset: CD45RA-negative fraction. The receptors come from a woman in her thirties in good health.

V usage is TRBV7-3 and J usage is TRBJ2-1, with D unresolved. The V gene lost 2 bases and the J gene lost 0 bases, with 5 bases spanning the gap. Per the germline V gene, CDR1 is SGHTA and CDR2 is FQGTGA. This CDR3 spans 14 amino acids. The CDR3 reads CASSLDPSYNEQFF. Written as DNA, the CDR3 is TGTGCCAGCAGCTTAGACCCCTCCTACAATGAGCAGTTCTTC.

CDR3 DNA sequence: TGTGCCAGTAGTAAGCGGGAGGTTGCAGATACGCAGTATTTT. The encoded protein is CASSKREVADTQYF. The chain couples TRBV19 to TRBJ2-3, with 9 bases aligning to TRBD2. This CDR3 has 14 amino acids. V gave up 4 bases and J gave up 4 bases; unmatched junction bases: 3. CDR1 is LNHDA and CDR2 is SQIVND in the germline V gene (reference sequence).

The chain couples TRBV2 to TRBJ2-7; TRBD2 matches 10 bases. The V gene end was trimmed by 7 bases and the J gene end by 3 bases; junction bases not matched to a gene: 6. This CDR3 comprises 14 residues. Germline loops: CDR1 SNHLY, CDR2 FYNNEI. CDR3 DNA: TGTGCCAGCAAGGCTAGCGGGAGCGTCTACGAGCAGTACTTC. Translated, it gives CASKASGSVYEQYF. Together with reference TRBV2 and TRBJ2-7, the CDR3 gives the full variable domain: EPEVTQTPSHQVTQMGQEVILRCVPISNHLYFYWYRQILGQKVEFLVSFYNNEISEKSEIFDDQFSVERPDGSNFTLKIRSTKLEDSAMYFCASKASGSVYEQYFGPGTRLTVT.

The chain recombines TRBV18 with TRBJ1-5, with a tentative D call TRBD1 (6 bases). Germline values: CDR1 KGHSH, CDR2 LQKENI. V was shortened by 4 bases and J by 4 bases, with 14 bases between the two germline ends. This CDR3 is built from 15 residues. The CDR3 region is CASSHGQLENQPQHF. CDR3 DNA sequence: TGTGCCAGCTCACACGGACAGTTAGAAAATCAGCCCCAGCATTTT.

This chain links TRBV28 with TRBJ1-5; no reliable D call. This CDR3 comprises 12 residues. Trimming stripped 5 bases from V and 5 bases from J, with 7 bases between. CDR1 MDHEN and CDR2 SYDVKM come from the germline V gene. The CDR3 loop is CASSVTDQPQHF. The CDR3, as DNA: TGTGCCAGCAGTGTAACAGATCAGCCCCAGCATTTT.

The rearrangement uses TRBV6-4 and TRBJ1-1, with D possibly TRBD1 on 5 matching bases. CDR1 is MRHNA, CDR2 SNTAGT, per germline. The CDR3 is 11 amino acids. V shed 3 bases and J shed 7 bases, with 6 bases lying between them. The CDR3, as DNA: TGTGCCAGCAGTGAGGGGGGTGAAGCTTTCTTT. Translation: CASSEGGEAFF.

J is TRBJ2-7 and V is TRBV28; 7 bases agree with TRBD2. CDR3 length: 14 residues. The V and J ends lost 7 bases and 3 bases, in that order; junction bases with no gene match: 9. Germline V gene data show CDR1 as MDHEN and CDR2 as SYDVKM. The CDR3 protein is CASNPGGGSYEQYF. In nucleotides, the CDR3 is TGTGCCAGCAACCCGGGTGGCGGGAGCTACGAGCAGTACTTC.

The genes are TRBV2 and TRBJ2-3; 10 positions agree with TRBD1. The CDR3 is 14 amino acids. The junction had 3 bases not matched to a gene; V was cut back by 5 bases and J by 4 bases. Germline assignment: CDR1 SNHLY and CDR2 FYNNEI. CDR3 coding DNA: TGTGCCAGCAGTAGGGACAGGGGTCCAGATACGCAGTATTTT. Its translation: CASSRDRGPDTQYF.

The rearrangement links TRBV10-2 to TRBJ2-7; 9 nucleotides match TRBD1. Germline values: CDR1 WSHSY, CDR2 SAAADI. Unmatched junction bases numbered 1, after V lost 2 bases and J lost 2 bases. The CDR3 extends over 14 amino acids. CDR3 in DNA: TGCGCCAGCAGTGAGCGGACAGGGGCCTACGAGCAGTACTTC. This sequence encodes CASSERTGAYEQYF.

The rearrangement joins TRBV19 to TRBJ1-2; 9 nucleotides agree with TRBD1. Germline lookup yields CDR1 LNHDA and CDR2 SQIVND (reference sequence). V trimming: 3 bases; J trimming: 3 bases; junction bases outside the gene matches: 11. This CDR3 has 17 residues. The CDR3 coding sequence is TGTGCCAGTAGTATGGGCCCCCCCGGGACAGGGTACTATGGCTACACCTTC. Translation gives CASSMGPPGTGYYGYTF.

This rearrangement joins TRBV5-5 to TRBJ2-5; 10 bases map to TRBD1. Germline CDR1 reads SGHKS; CDR2 reads YYEKEE (reference sequence). Trimming removed 6 bases from V and 4 bases from J; junction bases left unmatched: 9. The length of the CDR3 is 15 residues. CDR3 protein: CASTRTGGTVETQYF. The CDR3 DNA follows: TGTGCCAGCACCAGGACAGGGGGTACAGTAGAGACCCAGTACTTC.

There are a few counts of this clone. The rearrangement joins TRBV7-2 to TRBJ2-4; no clear D gene. The CDR3 consists of 15 residues. Germline V gives CDR1 SGHTA, CDR2 FQGNSA. Trimming left V 5 bases short and J 0 bases short, with 11 bases between. The CDR3 is CASSPSALAKNIQYF. The DNA of the CDR3 is TGTGCCAGCAGCCCTTCCGCGCTAGCCAAAAACATTCAGTACTTC.